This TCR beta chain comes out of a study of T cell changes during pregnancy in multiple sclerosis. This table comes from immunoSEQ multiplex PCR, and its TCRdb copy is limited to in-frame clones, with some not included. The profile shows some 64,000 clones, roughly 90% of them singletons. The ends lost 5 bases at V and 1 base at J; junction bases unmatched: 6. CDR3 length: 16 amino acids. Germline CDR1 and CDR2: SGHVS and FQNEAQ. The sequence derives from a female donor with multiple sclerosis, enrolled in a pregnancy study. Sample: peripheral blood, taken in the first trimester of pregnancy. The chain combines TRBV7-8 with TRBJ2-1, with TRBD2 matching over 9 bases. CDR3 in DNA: TGTGCCAGCAGCCCAGCGGGGGGAGGGTCCTACAATGAGCAGTTCTTC. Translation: CASSPAGGGSYNEQFF. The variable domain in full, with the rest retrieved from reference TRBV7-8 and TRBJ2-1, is GAGVSQSPRYKVAKRGQDVALRCDPISGHVSLFWYQQALGQGPEFLTYFQNEAQLDKSGLPSDRFFAERPEGSVSTLKIQRTQQEDSAVYLCASSPAGGGSYNEQFFGPGTRLTVL.